This T cell receptor (beta chain) stems from a study of T cell repertoires in cytomegalovirus infection. Each CDR3 protein is one row after TCRdb ran MiXCR on the reads. The data show fewer than 550,000 distinct CDR3 sequences, around 32% seen once. The CDR3 runs 14 residues. V was trimmed by 7 bases and J by 4 bases, leaving 17 bases between them. Germline CDR1 is SGHDN and CDR2 is FVKESK. This clonotype was observed a few times. This chain links TRBV14 with TRBJ2-7; D remains ambiguous. This receptor was identified in a human donor in good health (CMV status not recorded). Some clones in this sample may be carry-over from other donors' samples. Sequenced material: PBMCs. The CDR3 bases are TGTGCCAGCAACAAGGAATTACTCCGTTACGAGCAGTACTTC. Translated: CASNKELLRYEQYF.